This TCR beta chain stems from a study of control samples from healthy donors and cancer patients. Sequencing was performed with immunoSEQ multiplex PCR; in TCRdb, only in-frame clones are kept and a portion is missing. The sample records 90,000 to 150,000 clones, 70% to 90% being singletons. Trimming stripped 1 base from V and 0 bases from J, with 7 bases between. The CDR3 is made up of 15 amino acids. Germline assignment: CDR1 SGHVS and CDR2 FNYEAQ. The chain couples TRBV7-6 to TRBJ1-3, with a possible D match to TRBD1 (5 bases). The material sequenced was blood. The clonotype originates from a man aged 50-60 years in good health. This chain's CDR3 is CASSLGDVSGNTIYF. The CDR3 region has the DNA TGTGCCAGCAGCTTAGGGGACGTCTCTGGAAACACCATATATTTT.